One sample yielded the 30 T cell receptor beta chains listed below, sequenced in a study of graft-versus-host responses after intestinal transplantation. Clones were read by immunoSEQ multiplex PCR, and TCRdb kept only the in-frame ones, dropping some. The sample lists about 39,000 clones, approximately 95% occurring once. This specimen was PBMCs, taken around 720 days after intestinal transplantation. The source of these receptors is a human patient who received an intestinal transplant, so some T cells may come from the graft donor.

This chain joins TRBV9 and TRBJ2-5, with 7 bases that match TRBD2. The CDR3 totals 12 residues. J lost 9 bases, V lost 7 bases, and 9 bases had no gene match. Germline CDR1 is SGDLS and CDR2 is YYNGEE. The CDR3 bases are TGTGCCAGCGGTAGCGGGTCGGAGGCCCAGTACTTC. This sequence encodes CASGSGSEAQYF.

The chain is built from TRBV5-6 and TRBJ1-1; D gene ambiguous. V was clipped by 1 base and J by 4 bases, with 8 bases between them. The CDR3 spans 13 residues. Germline CDR1 and CDR2: SGHDT and YYEEEE. CDR3 coding DNA: TGTGCCAGCAGCTTGCGGGGAGGCACTGAAGCTTTCTTT. It codes for CASSLRGGTEAFF.

The chain combines TRBV2 with TRBJ2-1; D is ambiguous. This CDR3 region has 11 residues. V gave up 6 bases and J gave up 3 bases, with 3 bases separating them. Germline V CDR1 and CDR2: SNHLY, FYNNEI. CDR3 protein: CASRSYNEQFF. The DNA for the CDR3 is TGTGCCAGCAGGAGCTACAATGAGCAGTTCTTC.

The chain combines TRBV18 with TRBJ2-1, with D perhaps TRBD1 (6 bases). This CDR3 is 13 amino acids long. Trimming took off 3 bases at V and 4 bases at J, with 7 bases between the two ends. CDR1 and CDR2 (germline): KGHSH, LQKENI. For the CDR3, the DNA is TGTGCCAGCTCACCCACAGGGTACAATGAGCAGTTCTTC. Translating it yields CASSPTGYNEQFF.

This chain joins TRBV7-2 and TRBJ1-4, with D hard to call. Trimming stripped 1 base from V and 0 bases from J, with 15 bases between. Germline CDR1 SGHTA, CDR2 FQGNSA. This CDR3 region has 18 residues. This CDR3 reads CASSLGRVRTATNEKLFF. DNA for the CDR3: TGTGCCAGCAGCTTAGGACGCGTTCGAACTGCAACTAATGAAAAACTGTTTTTT.

This chain links TRBV5-1 with TRBJ2-7; TRBD1 aligns across 8 bases. V lost 4 bases, J lost 0 bases, and 9 bases stayed unmatched. The CDR3 runs 16 residues. Per germline, CDR1 SGHRS and CDR2 YFSETQ. In DNA, the CDR3 is TGCGCCAGCAGCCCGGACAGGGCGGTGAACTCCTACGAGCAGTACTTC. Translation: CASSPDRAVNSYEQYF.

The chain recombines TRBV7-9 with TRBJ1-1; TRBD1 agrees at 7 bases. The germline V gene has CDR1 SEHNR and CDR2 FQNEAQ (reference sequence). V lost 3 bases to trimming and J lost 3 bases; unmatched junction nucleotides: 4. The CDR3 is made up of 14 amino acids. CDR3 bases: TGTGCCAGCAGCTTGGCAGGGGGATACACTGAAGCTTTCTTT. As protein: CASSLAGGYTEAFF.

This clone has a single count. V gene TRBV7-3 combines with J gene TRBJ2-2, with 7 nucleotides matching TRBD2. The CDR3 sequence is 16 residues long. V lost 8 bases and J lost 0; bases outside the gene matches: 9. The germline gives CDR1 SGHTA, CDR2 FQGTGA. The CDR3 DNA reads as TGTGCCAGCCGGGGCGGGAGCGACGCGAACACCGGGGAGCTGTTTTTT. Translation: CASRGGSDANTGELFF.

The J gene is TRBJ2-1, the V gene TRBV30; 8 nucleotides agree with TRBD2. Trimming cost V 2 bases and J 9 bases; bases outside gene matches: 9. The CDR3 has 14 residues. Germline values: CDR1 GTSNPN, CDR2 SVGIG (reference sequence). CDR3 in amino acids: CAWSRNSGKGEQFF. CDR3 coding DNA: TGTGCCTGGAGTCGTAATAGCGGGAAAGGTGAGCAGTTCTTC.

This rearrangement joins TRBV28 to TRBJ1-1; D unclear. CDR3 size: 10 residues. Trimming stripped 6 bases from V and 3 bases from J, with 2 bases between. Germline values: CDR1 MDHEN, CDR2 SYDVKM. CDR3 loop: CASRDTEAFF. The CDR3 DNA reads TGTGCCAGCAGGGACACTGAAGCTTTCTTT.

The CDR3 loop reads CASSQSTATGGGNQPQHF. CDR3 bases: TGCGCCAGCAGTCAATCGACGGCTACAGGGGGTGGCAATCAGCCCCAGCATTTT. This chain connects TRBV23-1 to TRBJ1-5; 8 bases agree with TRBD1. TRBV23-1 is annotated as an ORF whose role is uncertain. The CDR3 is made up of 18 amino acids. With 0 bases clipped from V and 2 bases from J, the junction kept 9 bases outside the gene matches.

This sequence joins TRBV29-1 and TRBJ1-1; 7 bases are shared with TRBD1. The germline V gene encodes CDR1 SQVTM and CDR2 ANQGSEA. The trim removed 6 bases at V and 1 base at J, leaving 5 bases unmatched. CDR3 size: 13 residues. The CDR3 DNA is TGCAGCGTGTCGGGACAGCAGAACACTGAAGCTTTCTTT. As protein: CSVSGQQNTEAFF.

The chain employs TRBV19 and TRBJ1-2, with D tentatively TRBD1 (6 bases). Trimming stripped 5 bases from V and 8 bases from J, with 21 bases between. The CDR3 has 15 amino acids. Germline values: CDR1 LNHDA, CDR2 SQIVND (reference sequence). CDR3 in DNA: TGTGCCAGTAGTTCGGAAGCGACAGGATGGAGGGGCTACACCTTC. This translates into CASSSEATGWRGYTF.

The genes are TRBV12-5 and TRBJ2-5; tentatively, D is TRBD1 or TRBD2 (5 bases each). CDR1 and CDR2 from the germline V gene are LGHNT and FRNRAP. This CDR3 has 15 residues. V dropped 6 bases and J dropped 5 bases, with 19 bases sitting between them. The CDR3 bases are TGTGCTAGTGGAAACCCGGGACCGTTGATGGAGACCCAGTACTTC. It is translated as CASGNPGPLMETQYF.

The chain employs TRBV6-5 and TRBJ2-2; D might be TRBD2 (6 bases). Germline CDR1 reads MNHEY; CDR2 reads SVGAGI. V was shortened by 2 bases and J by 4 bases, with 14 bases between the two germline ends. The length of the CDR3 is 16 residues. CDR3 bases: TGTGCCAGCAGTTACGAACGGGGGATAGGCACCGGGGAGCTGTTTTTT. As protein: CASSYERGIGTGELFF.

V is TRBV9 and J is TRBJ2-7, with 11 positions matching TRBD2. CDR1 and CDR2 (germline): SGDLS, YYNGEE. The CDR3 totals 15 residues. The junction had 4 bases not matched to a gene; V was cut back by 2 bases and J by 3 bases. The CDR3 is CASSVSGTSGYEQYF. CDR3 nucleotide sequence: TGTGCCAGCAGCGTGTCCGGGACTAGCGGCTACGAGCAGTACTTC.

The genes are TRBV19 and TRBJ2-5; the D gene is possibly TRBD1 (6 bases). Germline V CDR1 and CDR2: LNHDA, SQIVND (reference sequence). Trimming stripped 3 bases from V and 5 bases from J, with 13 bases between. This CDR3 is built from 14 residues. Written as DNA, the CDR3 is TGTGCCAGTAGTATCGAAGTCAGGGGCGAGACCCAGTACTTC. Translated, it gives CASSIEVRGETQYF.

The chain uses TRBV5-1 and TRBJ2-1; the match to TRBD2 covers 11 bases. The CDR3 consists of 16 residues. The V gene's germline CDR1 is SGHRS and CDR2 YFSETQ. The junction had 7 bases not matched to a gene; V was cut back by 3 bases and J by 5 bases. The CDR3 region is CASSSSLTSGNNEQFF. The CDR3 DNA reads TGCGCCAGCAGCTCCTCTCTGACTAGCGGGAACAATGAGCAGTTCTTC.

The chain employs TRBV4-1 and TRBJ2-7; D is possibly TRBD2 (6 bases). With 3 bases removed from V and 6 bases from J, the gap between germline ends came to 9 bases. Looked up from germline, CDR1 is MGHRA and CDR2 is YSYEKL. The CDR3 is 12 amino acids. As DNA, the CDR3 is TGCGCCAGCAGCCACGGGGGAGGCGAGCAGTACTTC. Its translation is CASSHGGGEQYF.

CDR3 sequence reads: CAWRPGQANTIYF. For the CDR3, the DNA is TGTGCCTGGAGACCGGGACAGGCAAACACCATATATTTT. The chain recombines TRBV30 with TRBJ1-3; TRBD1 agrees at 8 bases. V shed 3 bases and J 6 bases; nucleotides not matched to a gene: 4. CDR3 length: 13 amino acids. Looked up from germline, CDR1 is GTSNPN and CDR2 is SVGIG (reference sequence).

The chain carries TRBV28 and TRBJ2-3; 10 nucleotides agree with TRBD2. Germline CDR1 and CDR2: MDHEN and SYDVKM. J was trimmed by 5 bases and V by 2 bases; bases with no gene match: 4. The CDR3 has 15 residues. CDR3 region: CASSLIAGGVDTQYF. The CDR3 nucleotides are TGTGCCAGCAGTTTAATAGCGGGAGGAGTAGATACGCAGTATTTT.

The chain links TRBV2 to TRBJ2-1; 9 bases map to TRBD2. V shed 7 bases, J shed 8 bases, and the junction held 6 bases outside the gene matches. Germline V gene lookup returns CDR1 SNHLY and CDR2 FYNNEI. CDR3 length: 13 amino acids. The CDR3 sequence: CASKASGDDEQFF. The CDR3 DNA reads TGTGCCAGCAAGGCTAGCGGGGATGATGAGCAGTTCTTC.

The V and J genes are TRBV7-6 and TRBJ1-2, with 10 nucleotides matching TRBD1. The V and J ends lost 5 bases and 8 bases, in that order; junction bases with no gene match: 5. The CDR3 is 13 residues long. CDR1 and CDR2 from the germline V gene are SGHVS and FNYEAQ. This CDR3 is CASSEDRGSGYTF. DNA for the CDR3: TGTGCCAGCAGCGAGGACAGGGGGTCCGGCTACACCTTC.

This chain uses TRBV6-1 with TRBJ2-7, with D hard to call. Germline lookup yields CDR1 MNHNS and CDR2 SASEGT. This CDR3 is built from 10 residues. Trimming took 8 bases from V and 5 from J, leaving 7 bases between them. In DNA, the CDR3 is TGTGCCAGCCGGACCCACGAGCAGTACTTC. Encoded protein: CASRTHEQYF.

The gene calls are TRBV30 and TRBJ2-5; 7 bases are a match to TRBD1. V lost 3 bases, J lost 4 bases, and 11 bases stayed unmatched. Per germline, CDR1 GTSNPN and CDR2 SVGIG (reference sequence). The CDR3 consists of 15 residues. This CDR3 is CAWSGATGWIETQYF. The CDR3 nucleotides read TGTGCCTGGAGCGGGGCGACAGGGTGGATAGAGACCCAGTACTTC.

J is TRBJ2-7 and V is TRBV7-9, with 9 bases aligning to TRBD1. The CDR3 totals 14 residues. The V and J ends lost 1 base and 5 bases, in that order; junction bases with no gene match: 3. Germline CDR1 SEHNR, CDR2 FQNEAQ (reference sequence). This chain's CDR3 is CASSLGTGEDEQYF. In DNA, the CDR3 is TGTGCCAGCAGCTTAGGGACAGGGGAGGACGAGCAGTACTTC. The full variable domain, its missing parts supplied by reference TRBV7-9 and TRBJ2-7, is DTGVSQNPRHKITKRGQNVTFRCDPISEHNRLYWYRQTLGQGPEFLTYFQNEAQLEKSRLLSDRFSAERPKGSFSTLEIQRTEQGDSAMYLCASSLGTGEDEQYFGPGTRLTVT.

This clone has a handful of counts. J is TRBJ2-7 and V is TRBV29-1, with D possibly TRBD2 on 5 matching bases. The CDR3 runs to 10 residues. Trimming took 4 bases from V and 7 from J, leaving 8 bases between them. Germline V gene data show CDR1 as SQVTM and CDR2 as ANQGSEA. CDR3 protein: CSVGGQEQYF. The CDR3 DNA follows: TGCAGCGTTGGAGGGCAAGAGCAGTACTTC.

This clone was found once. V usage is TRBV27 and J usage is TRBJ1-1; 8 bases fit TRBD1. This CDR3 region has 14 residues. Germline assignment: CDR1 MNHEY and CDR2 SMNVEV (reference sequence). V was pared by 3 bases and J by 10 bases, with 10 bases of the junction left unmatched. CDR3 region: CASSFGQGGLGAFF. The CDR3 nucleotides read TGTGCCAGCAGTTTCGGACAGGGAGGTCTTGGAGCTTTCTTT.

This rearrangement joins TRBV5-8 to TRBJ2-1; maybe TRBD2 (5 bases). This CDR3 has 12 amino acids. Germline values: CDR1 SGHTS, CDR2 YDEGEE. Trimming took 2 bases from V and 14 from J, leaving 14 bases between them. CDR3 sequence (DNA): TGTGCCAGCAGCTTAGTCGGCACCGGGGAGTTCTTC. This translates into CASSLVGTGEFF. Full variable domain (missing parts from reference TRBV5-8 and TRBJ2-1): EAGVTQSPTHLIKTRGQQATLRCSPISGHTSVYWYQQALGLGLQFLLWYDEGEERNRGNFPPRFSGRQFPNYSSELNVNALELEDSALYLCASSLVGTGEFFGPGTRLTVL.

The rearrangement uses TRBV6-5 and TRBJ2-2, with D maybe TRBD2 (6 bases). This CDR3 contains 14 residues. The V gene lost 5 bases and the J gene lost 7 bases, with 14 bases spanning the gap. The germline CDR1 and CDR2 sequences are MNHEY and SVGAGI. CDR3: CASSPRLVGGELFF. CDR3 DNA sequence: TGTGCCAGCAGTCCCCGACTAGTAGGCGGGGAGCTGTTTTTT.